This T cell receptor beta chain is from a study of T cell responses to AZD1222 COVID-19 vaccine. With 3 bases removed from V and 4 bases from J, the gap between germline ends came to 12 bases. CDR3 length equals 14 residues. Germline V CDR1 and CDR2: SNHLY, FYNNEI. Profiled with immunoSEQ multiplex PCR; TCRdb holds only in-frame clones, not every one. Among about 130,000 clones, roughly 91% were seen once, and the ten largest hold under 1.2%. V usage is TRBV2 and J usage is TRBJ1-2, with D possibly being TRBD1 (6 bases). The sequence derives from an adult who received the AZD1222 COVID-19 vaccine. This specimen consisted of peripheral blood, obtained 28 days after the second AZD1222 dose. CDR3 amino acids: CASSESGHFYGYTF. The CDR3 DNA sequence: TGTGCCAGCAGTGAGTCGGGACATTTCTATGGCTACACCTTC.